The 26 T cell receptor beta chains listed next were all sequenced from one sample in a study of CD8 T cells in Susac syndrome (dated by TCRdb to between 2019 and 2020). The receptor library was made with the immunoSEQ multiplex PCR assay. RNA was extracted with the RNeasy kit and roughly 0.45 to 1 ug was reverse transcribed using random hexamers. TCRdb took the public reads, trimmed them with fastp at Q25, ran MiXCR for clone calling and kept in-frame beta chains. Here each entry gathers all rows of one CDR3 protein and keeps the most common genes and DNA. The sample table contains approximately 190,000 distinct CDR3 sequences; only one count was recorded for over 90% of them. The ten largest account for around 0.16% of the sample. The sequenced material came from CD8+ T cells from PBMCs. Receptor source: a human donor with Susac syndrome.

The chain employs TRBV6-4 and TRBJ2-7, with D perhaps matching TRBD1 or TRBD2 (6 bases each). Germline CDR1 is MRHNA and CDR2 is SNTAGT. V shed 7 bases and J shed 3 bases, with 19 bases lying between them. CDR3 length equals 15 residues. The CDR3 reads CASNTLRGPFYEQYF. As DNA, the CDR3 is TGTGCCAGCAACACCCTCCGGGGGCCTTTCTACGAGCAGTACTTC.

The chain links TRBV5-4 to TRBJ2-1, with 7 bases lining up with TRBD1. V was clipped by 4 bases and J by 8 bases; unmatched bases: 6. This CDR3 is built from 13 residues. From germline, CDR1 is SGHNT and CDR2 YYREEE (reference sequence). CDR3 region: CASSRDRVHEQFF. In DNA form, the CDR3 reads TGTGCCAGCAGCCGCGACAGGGTCCATGAGCAGTTCTTC.

The chain recombines TRBV27 with TRBJ2-1; 10 positions agree with TRBD2. Trimming removed 8 bases from V and 4 bases from J; junction bases left unmatched: 11. Germline CDR1 is MNHEY and CDR2 is SMNVEV (reference sequence). This CDR3 has 16 residues. This CDR3 is CASSLLSGGRYNEQFF. CDR3 nucleotide sequence: TGTGCCAGCTCTCTGCTTAGCGGGGGGAGGTACAATGAGCAGTTCTTC.

This chain connects TRBV5-1 to TRBJ2-1, with 8 nucleotides matching TRBD1. This CDR3 comprises 11 residues. Germline CDR1 and CDR2: SGHRS and YFSETQ. The V and J ends lost 4 bases and 16 bases, in that order; junction bases with no gene match: 7. This CDR3 reads CASSTGTGLFF. The CDR3 nucleotides read TGCGCCAGCAGCACCGGGACAGGTTTATTCTTC.

The V call is TRBV29-1, the J call TRBJ1-2, with TRBD1 matching 10 bases. CDR3 size: 14 residues. J was trimmed by 3 bases and V by 5 bases; bases with no gene match: 6. Germline assignment: CDR1 SQVTM and CDR2 ANQGSEA. The CDR3 sequence: CSVPQTGGDYGYTF. The CDR3 nucleotides read TGCAGCGTTCCTCAGACAGGGGGCGACTATGGCTACACCTTC.

About this clonotype itself: The junction and the germline gene differ at one end; a read error may be behind it. The V call is TRBV13, the J call TRBJ2-7; D not certain. This CDR3 comprises 12 residues. The V gene's germline CDR1 is PRHDT and CDR2 FYEKMQ (reference sequence). The CDR3 region has the DNA TGTGCCAGCAGAGCAGGACCGAACGAGCAGTCCTTC. It codes for CASRAGPNEQSF.

J is TRBJ2-7 and V is TRBV4-1; 9 nucleotides line up with TRBD1. From germline, CDR1 is MGHRA and CDR2 YSYEKL. The V and J ends lost 2 bases and 2 bases, in that order; junction bases with no gene match: 4. The CDR3 sequence is 15 residues long. CDR3 amino acids: CASSQTGQGTYEQYF. CDR3 DNA sequence: TGCGCCAGCAGCCAAACGGGACAGGGTACCTACGAGCAGTACTTC.

This chain uses TRBV3-1 with TRBJ1-3; D ambiguous. The CDR3 length is 15 residues. The V gene lost 3 bases and the J gene lost 2 bases, with 11 bases spanning the gap. Germline V CDR1 and CDR2: LGHDT, YNNKEL (reference sequence). This chain's CDR3 is CASSQGSGTGNTIYF. The CDR3 bases are TGTGCCAGCAGCCAGGGGTCCGGGACTGGAAACACCATATATTTT. Using reference TRBV3-1 and TRBJ1-3 for the parts outside the CDR3, the full variable domain is DTAVSQTPKYLVTQMGNDKSIKCEQNLGHDTMYWYKQDSKKFLKIMFSYNNKELIINETVPNRFSPKSPDKAHLNLHINSLELGDSAVYFCASSQGSGTGNTIYFGEGSWLTVV.

The chain recombines TRBV3-1 with TRBJ2-5, with D perhaps matching TRBD2 (6 bases). Per the germline V gene, CDR1 is LGHDT and CDR2 is YNNKEL (reference sequence). The germline V and J ends were trimmed by 2 bases and 4 bases, with 17 bases remaining between them. This CDR3 is built from 16 residues. The chain's CDR3 is CASSQHEGRQRETQYF. DNA for the CDR3: TGTGCCAGCAGCCAACATGAGGGGAGGCAGCGAGAGACCCAGTACTTC.

This clonotype was found once. The J gene is TRBJ2-5, the V gene TRBV4-1; 7 positions agree with TRBD2. Germline trimming cut 0 bases from V and 2 bases from J; bases unmatched to any gene: 6. Looked up from germline, CDR1 is MGHRA and CDR2 is YSYEKL. The CDR3 has 16 residues. The CDR3 sequence: CASSQDPGTTQETQYF. The CDR3, as DNA: TGCGCCAGCAGCCAAGACCCCGGGACTACACAAGAGACCCAGTACTTC.

This clonotype was seen just once. The gene calls are TRBV5-6 and TRBJ1-2, with D maybe TRBD1 (5 bases). This CDR3 has 13 residues. V lost 1 base and J 3 bases, leaving 7 bases between the germline ends. CDR1 and CDR2 (germline): SGHDT, YYEEEE. CDR3 loop: CASSLPGHYGYTF. As DNA, the CDR3 is TGTGCCAGCAGCTTGCCAGGGCACTATGGCTACACCTTC.

The V call is TRBV12-3 or TRBV12-4, the J call TRBJ1-1; D remains unclear. There are 13 residues in the CDR3. Trimming removed 3 bases from V and 3 bases from J, with 8 bases in between. The CDR3: CASSFFRDTEAFF. The DNA for the CDR3 is TGTGCCAGCAGTTTTTTCCGGGACACTGAAGCTTTCTTT.

The V and J genes are TRBV9 and TRBJ2-7, with 7 bases matching TRBD2. V dropped 4 bases and J dropped 3; count of bases not matched to a gene: 7. This CDR3 comprises 14 residues. Per the germline V gene, CDR1 is SGDLS and CDR2 is YYNGEE. The CDR3 is CASSPEAGSYEQYF. In nucleotides, the CDR3 is TGTGCCAGCAGCCCAGAAGCGGGGAGCTACGAGCAGTACTTC.

The chain uses TRBV20-1 and TRBJ2-1, with TRBD2 identical over 7 bases. Trimming cost V 3 bases and J 7 bases; bases outside gene matches: 15. The germline gives CDR1 DFQATT, CDR2 SNEGSKA (reference sequence). CDR3 length: 16 residues. The chain's CDR3 is CSASGGTGRPFNEQFF. The DNA for the CDR3 is TGCAGTGCTAGCGGGGGGACCGGGCGGCCCTTTAATGAGCAGTTCTTC.

This chain uses TRBV28 with TRBJ1-2; 7 nucleotides align to TRBD1. V lost 4 bases to trimming and J lost 8 bases; unmatched junction nucleotides: 10. This CDR3 comprises 14 residues. Germline lookup yields CDR1 MDHEN and CDR2 SYDVKM. The CDR3 DNA is TGTGCCAGCAGTTCCGCCGGGACAGAAGTGGGCTACACCTTC. Encoded protein: CASSSAGTEVGYTF.

The genes are TRBV10-3 and TRBJ1-4; D unresolved. The CDR3 covers 14 residues. From germline, CDR1 is ENHRY and CDR2 SYGVKD. V lost 0 bases to trimming and J lost 11 bases, with 13 bases between them. The CDR3 loop is CAISESKQSAKLFF. The CDR3, as DNA: TGTGCCATCAGTGAGTCGAAACAGTCAGCCAAACTGTTTTTT.

The chain has TRBV25-1 and TRBJ1-2; TRBD1 matches 7 bases. With 1 base clipped from V and 3 bases from J, the junction kept 11 bases outside the gene matches. CDR1 and CDR2 (germline): MGHDK, SYGVNS. The CDR3 runs 17 residues. The DNA of the CDR3 is TGTGCCAGCAGTGAATCGATGGCAGGGGGTATTCACTATGGCTACACCTTC. Translated, it gives CASSESMAGGIHYGYTF.

The J gene is TRBJ2-5, the V gene TRBV28; either TRBD1 or TRBD2 may fit D (5 bases each). The V and J ends lost 8 bases and 2 bases respectively, with 15 bases between them. Germline CDR1 and CDR2: MDHEN and SYDVKM. CDR3 length: 14 residues. The chain's CDR3 is CASEGPGVQETQYF. CDR3 nucleotides: TGTGCCAGCGAGGGGCCCGGGGTACAAGAGACCCAGTACTTC.

This clonotype was recorded once. The chain recombines TRBV27 with TRBJ2-7; perhaps TRBD1 as D (6 bases). The CDR3 runs 15 residues. The V and J ends lost 3 bases and 2 bases respectively, with 14 bases between them. Germline CDR1 reads MNHEY; CDR2 reads SMNVEV (reference sequence). The DNA for the CDR3 is TGTGCCAGCAGTTTCAGCAGGGGTCTTACCTACGAGCAGTACTTC. This gives the protein CASSFSRGLTYEQYF.

The genes are TRBV15 and TRBJ1-1; no clear D. V gave up 1 base and J gave up 8 bases, with 11 bases separating them. Germline V CDR1 and CDR2: LNHNV, YYDKDF (reference sequence). The CDR3 runs to 13 residues. The CDR3 protein is CATSRVTNGEAFF. The DNA for the CDR3 is TGTGCCACCAGCAGAGTGACCAACGGGGAAGCTTTCTTT.

The chain joins TRBV13 to TRBJ1-1, with 9 bases matching TRBD1. Germline CDR1 reads PRHDT; CDR2 reads FYEKMQ (reference sequence). The V and J ends lost 4 bases and 7 bases, in that order; junction bases with no gene match: 7. The CDR3 length is 14 residues. The DNA of the CDR3 is TGTGCCAGCAGCTCCGGGACAGGGTTTTATGAAGCTTTCTTT. Its protein is CASSSGTGFYEAFF.

V is TRBV28 and J is TRBJ2-7; D is possibly TRBD1 or TRBD2 (5 bases each). Germline V gene data show CDR1 as MDHEN and CDR2 as SYDVKM. The ends were cut back, 5 bases at V and 0 bases at J, with 17 bases in the middle. CDR3 length equals 16 residues. As DNA, the CDR3 is TGTGCCAGCAGTAACCCGCCCGTAGGGACCTCCTACGAGCAGTACTTC. This translates into CASSNPPVGTSYEQYF.

The chain is built from TRBV7-9 and TRBJ2-7, with 8 bases that match TRBD1. This CDR3 spans 15 amino acids. CDR1 is SEHNR and CDR2 is FQNEAQ in the germline V gene (reference sequence). V lost 3 bases, J lost 2 bases, and 6 bases stayed unmatched. CDR3 sequence reads: CASSLGTGSTYEQYF. In DNA, the CDR3 is TGTGCCAGCAGCTTGGGGACAGGATCTACCTACGAGCAGTACTTC.

The chain is built from TRBV15 and TRBJ1-2; D unresolved. Germline CDR1 LNHNV, CDR2 YYDKDF (reference sequence). V shed 0 bases and J shed 3 bases, with 8 bases lying between them. The CDR3 is made up of 14 amino acids. The CDR3 region is CATSRDLTDYGYTF. The CDR3 DNA is TGTGCCACCAGCAGAGATTTAACAGACTATGGCTACACCTTC.

The chain uses TRBV29-1 and TRBJ2-2; 11 bases fit TRBD1. Germline values: CDR1 SQVTM, CDR2 ANQGSEA. Trimming cost V 7 bases and J 7 bases; bases outside gene matches: 2. The CDR3 consists of 12 residues. The CDR3 nucleotides read TGCAGCGCCGGGACAGGGGGCGGGGAGCTGTTTTTT. Translating gives CSAGTGGGELFF.

This chain links TRBV5-6 with TRBJ1-2; D not certain. CDR1 is SGHDT and CDR2 is YYEEEE in the germline V gene. V dropped 3 bases and J dropped 4 bases, with 10 bases sitting between them. This CDR3 region has 13 residues. Here the CDR3 reads CASSSTAIYGYTF. The CDR3 DNA follows: TGTGCCAGCAGCTCCACAGCGATCTATGGCTACACCTTC.